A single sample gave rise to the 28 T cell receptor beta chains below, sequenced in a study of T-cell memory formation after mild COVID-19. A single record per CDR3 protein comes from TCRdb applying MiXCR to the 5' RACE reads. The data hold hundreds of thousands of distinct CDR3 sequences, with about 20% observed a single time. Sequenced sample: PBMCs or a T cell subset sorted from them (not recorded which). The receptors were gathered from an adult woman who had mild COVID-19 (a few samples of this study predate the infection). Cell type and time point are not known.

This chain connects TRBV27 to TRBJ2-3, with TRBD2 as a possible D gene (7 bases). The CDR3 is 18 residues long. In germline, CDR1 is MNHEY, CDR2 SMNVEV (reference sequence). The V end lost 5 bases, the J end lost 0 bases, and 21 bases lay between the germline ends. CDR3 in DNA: TGTGCCAGCAGTCCCGACCGGGGGGCGCGAACTAGCACAGATACGCAGTATTTT. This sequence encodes CASSPDRGARTSTDTQYF.

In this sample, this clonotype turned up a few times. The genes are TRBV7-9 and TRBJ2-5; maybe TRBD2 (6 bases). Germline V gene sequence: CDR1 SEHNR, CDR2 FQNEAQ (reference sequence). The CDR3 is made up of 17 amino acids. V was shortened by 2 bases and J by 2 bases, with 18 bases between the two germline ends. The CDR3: CASSLILPRGGQETQYF. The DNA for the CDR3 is TGTGCCAGCAGCTTAATCCTTCCGAGGGGAGGACAAGAGACCCAGTACTTC.

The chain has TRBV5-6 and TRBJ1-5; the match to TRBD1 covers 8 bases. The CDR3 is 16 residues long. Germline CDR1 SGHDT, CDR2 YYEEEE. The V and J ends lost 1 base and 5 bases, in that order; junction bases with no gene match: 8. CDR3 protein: CASSLSTGQGDQPQHF. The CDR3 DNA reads TGTGCCAGCAGCTTGAGTACAGGACAGGGCGATCAGCCCCAGCATTTT.

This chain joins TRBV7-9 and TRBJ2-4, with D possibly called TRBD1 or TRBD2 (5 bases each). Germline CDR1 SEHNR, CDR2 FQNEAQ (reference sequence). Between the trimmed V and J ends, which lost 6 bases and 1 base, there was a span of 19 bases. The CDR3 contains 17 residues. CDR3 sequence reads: CASSLWGRELAKNIQYF. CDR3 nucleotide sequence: TGTGCCAGCAGTCTATGGGGACGGGAACTGGCCAAAAACATTCAGTACTTC.

The CDR3 here is CSATSGRGETQYF. The CDR3 bases are TGCAGTGCCACTAGCGGACGAGGGGAGACCCAGTACTTC. V is TRBV20-1 and J is TRBJ2-5; 8 bases align to TRBD2. The length of the CDR3 is 13 residues. Germline loops: CDR1 DFQATT, CDR2 SNEGSKA (reference sequence). V shed 6 bases, J shed 5 bases, and the junction held 8 bases outside the gene matches.

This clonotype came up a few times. CDR3 residues: CASSYRTSSQTDTQYF. CDR3 DNA: TGTGCCAGCAGTTACCGGACTAGCAGTCAGACAGATACGCAGTATTTT. The rearrangement joins TRBV6-2 or TRBV6-3 to TRBJ2-3, with TRBD2 matching over 8 bases. This CDR3 comprises 16 residues. Trimming at V came to 2 bases and at J to 3 bases, leaving 7 bases not matched to a gene. Germline V gene data show CDR1 as MNHEY and CDR2 as SVGEGT.

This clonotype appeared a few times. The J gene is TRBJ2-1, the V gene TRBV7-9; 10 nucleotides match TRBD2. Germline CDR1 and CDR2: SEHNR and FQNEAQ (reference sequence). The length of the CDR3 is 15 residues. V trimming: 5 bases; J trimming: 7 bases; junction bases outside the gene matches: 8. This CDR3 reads CASSAGTSVVNEQFF. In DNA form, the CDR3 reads TGTGCCAGCAGCGCCGGGACTAGCGTCGTGAATGAGCAGTTCTTC.

CDR3 bases: TGTGCCACCAGCACCCTAGTTGGGCTAGCGGGAGAGTCGCTCACCGGGGAGCTGTTTTTT. It encodes CATSTLVGLAGESLTGELFF. The genes are TRBV15 and TRBJ2-2; TRBD2 agrees at 10 bases. The CDR3 is 20 residues long. Trimming at V came to 4 bases and at J to 4 bases, leaving 18 bases not matched to a gene. The germline CDR1 and CDR2 sequences are LNHNV and YYDKDF (reference sequence).

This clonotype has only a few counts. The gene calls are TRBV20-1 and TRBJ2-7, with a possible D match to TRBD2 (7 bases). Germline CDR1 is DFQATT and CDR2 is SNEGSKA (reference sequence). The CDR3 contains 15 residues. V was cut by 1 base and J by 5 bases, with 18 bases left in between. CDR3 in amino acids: CSARGLGGVRNEQYF. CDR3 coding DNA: TGCAGTGCTAGAGGGTTAGGGGGGGTTCGAAACGAGCAGTACTTC.

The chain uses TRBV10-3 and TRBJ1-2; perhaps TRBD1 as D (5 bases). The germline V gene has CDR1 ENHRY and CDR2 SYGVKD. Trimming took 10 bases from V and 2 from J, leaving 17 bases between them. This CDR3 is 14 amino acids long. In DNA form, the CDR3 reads TGTGCCAACAAACCGGGGCAGGGCAACTATGGCTACACCTTC. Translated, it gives CANKPGQGNYGYTF.

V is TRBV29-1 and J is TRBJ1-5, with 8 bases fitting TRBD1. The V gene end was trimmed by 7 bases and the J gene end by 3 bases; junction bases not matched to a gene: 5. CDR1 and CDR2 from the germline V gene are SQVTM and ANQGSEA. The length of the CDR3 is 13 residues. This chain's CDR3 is CSARQGNNQPQHF. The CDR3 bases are TGCAGCGCCCGACAGGGGAACAATCAGCCCCAGCATTTT.

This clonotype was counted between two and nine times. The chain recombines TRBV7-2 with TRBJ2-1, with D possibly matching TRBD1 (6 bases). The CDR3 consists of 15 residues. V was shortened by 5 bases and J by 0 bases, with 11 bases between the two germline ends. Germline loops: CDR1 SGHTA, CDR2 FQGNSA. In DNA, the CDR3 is TGTGCCAGCAGCCAGGGGCCTCCCTCCTACAATGAGCAGTTCTTC. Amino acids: CASSQGPPSYNEQFF.

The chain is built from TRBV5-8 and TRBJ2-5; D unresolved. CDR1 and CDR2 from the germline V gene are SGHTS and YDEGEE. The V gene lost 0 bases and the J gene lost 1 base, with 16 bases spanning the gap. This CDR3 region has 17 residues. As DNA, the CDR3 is TGTGCCAGCAGCTTGGGCGTAGGCGCCAACCCCCAAGAGACCCAGTACTTC. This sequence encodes CASSLGVGANPQETQYF.

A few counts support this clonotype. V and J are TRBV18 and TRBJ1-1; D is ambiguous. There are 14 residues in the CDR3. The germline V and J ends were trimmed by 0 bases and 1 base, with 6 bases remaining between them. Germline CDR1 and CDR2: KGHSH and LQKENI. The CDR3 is CASSPPMKNTEAFF. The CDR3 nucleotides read TGTGCCAGCTCACCACCGATGAAGAACACTGAAGCTTTCTTT. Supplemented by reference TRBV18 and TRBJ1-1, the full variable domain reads NAGVMQNPRHLVRRRGQEARLRCSPMKGHSHVYWYRQLPEEGLKFMVYLQKENIIDESGMPKERFSAEFPKEGPSILRIQQVVRGDSAAYFCASSPPMKNTEAFFGQGTRLTVV.

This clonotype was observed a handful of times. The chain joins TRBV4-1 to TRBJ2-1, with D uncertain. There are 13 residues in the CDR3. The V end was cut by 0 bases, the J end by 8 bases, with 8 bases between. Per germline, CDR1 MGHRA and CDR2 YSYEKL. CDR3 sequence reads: CASSQDGSDEQFF. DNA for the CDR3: TGCGCCAGCAGCCAAGATGGATCCGATGAGCAGTTCTTC.

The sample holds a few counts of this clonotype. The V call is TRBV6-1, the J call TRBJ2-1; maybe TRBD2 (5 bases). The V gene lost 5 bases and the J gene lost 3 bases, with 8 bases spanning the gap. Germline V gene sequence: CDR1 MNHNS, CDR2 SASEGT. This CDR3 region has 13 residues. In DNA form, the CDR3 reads TGTGCCAGCAGTTTCCGGGACTACAATGAGCAGTTCTTC. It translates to CASSFRDYNEQFF.

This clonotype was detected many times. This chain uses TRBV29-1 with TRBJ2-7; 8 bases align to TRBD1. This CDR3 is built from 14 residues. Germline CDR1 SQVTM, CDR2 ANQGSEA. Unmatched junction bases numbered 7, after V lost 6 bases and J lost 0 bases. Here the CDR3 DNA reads TGCAGCGTCGGGGACAGGCAGAGCTCCTACGAGCAGTACTTC. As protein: CSVGDRQSSYEQYF.

CDR3 protein: CATSGRTTNTGELFF. CDR3 coding DNA: TGTGCCACCAGTGGTAGGACAACGAACACCGGGGAGCTGTTTTTT. The chain recombines TRBV24-1 with TRBJ2-2; a possible D gene is TRBD1 (5 bases). CDR1 KGHDR and CDR2 SFDVKD come from the germline V gene. The V end lost 5 bases, the J end lost 0 bases, and 9 bases lay between the germline ends. The CDR3 is 15 residues long.

The CDR3 nucleotides read TGTGCCAGCAGCCCCTTTAGTACTCGGGATACGCAGTATTTT. Amino acids: CASSPFSTRDTQYF. V usage is TRBV7-3 and J usage is TRBJ2-3; D not resolved. The length of the CDR3 is 14 residues. Germline lookup yields CDR1 SGHTA and CDR2 FQGTGA. V was trimmed by 5 bases and J by 6 bases, leaving 15 bases between them.

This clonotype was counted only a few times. The CDR3 DNA follows: TGTGCCAGCAGTGACTGTTTCGGGGGACTAGCGAACTCCTACGAGCAGTACTTC. Translating it yields CASSDCFGGLANSYEQYF. The chain links TRBV6-4 to TRBJ2-7, with TRBD2 matching over 10 bases. V gave up 1 base and J gave up 0 bases; unmatched junction bases: 9. CDR3 length: 18 amino acids. Germline CDR1 reads MRHNA; CDR2 reads SNTAGT.

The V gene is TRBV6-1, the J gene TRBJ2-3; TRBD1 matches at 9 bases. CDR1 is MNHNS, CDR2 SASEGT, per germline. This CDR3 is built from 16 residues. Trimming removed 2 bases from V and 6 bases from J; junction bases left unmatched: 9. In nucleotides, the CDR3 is TGTGCCAGCAGTGAATACGGGACAGGGAGTTCGGATACGCAGTATTTT. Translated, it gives CASSEYGTGSSDTQYF.

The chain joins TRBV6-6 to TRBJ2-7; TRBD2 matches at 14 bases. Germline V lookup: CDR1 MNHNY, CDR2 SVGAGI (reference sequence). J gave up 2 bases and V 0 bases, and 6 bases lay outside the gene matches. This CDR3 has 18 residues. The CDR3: CASSYSGLAGGRAYEQYF. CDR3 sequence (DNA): TGTGCCAGCAGTTACTCCGGACTAGCGGGGGGCCGGGCCTACGAGCAGTACTTC.

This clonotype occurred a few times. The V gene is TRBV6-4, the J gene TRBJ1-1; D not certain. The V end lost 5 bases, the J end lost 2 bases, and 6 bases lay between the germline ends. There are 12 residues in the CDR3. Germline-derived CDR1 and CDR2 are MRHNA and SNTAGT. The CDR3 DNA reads TGTGCCAGCAGTAAAAAAAACACTGAAGCTTTCTTT. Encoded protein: CASSKKNTEAFF.

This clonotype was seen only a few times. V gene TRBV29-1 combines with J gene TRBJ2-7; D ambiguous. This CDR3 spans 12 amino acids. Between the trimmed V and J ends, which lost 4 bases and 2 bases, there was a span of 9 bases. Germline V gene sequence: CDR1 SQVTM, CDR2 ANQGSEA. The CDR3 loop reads CSVADTPYEQYF. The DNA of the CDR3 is TGCAGCGTTGCAGACACCCCCTACGAGCAGTACTTC.

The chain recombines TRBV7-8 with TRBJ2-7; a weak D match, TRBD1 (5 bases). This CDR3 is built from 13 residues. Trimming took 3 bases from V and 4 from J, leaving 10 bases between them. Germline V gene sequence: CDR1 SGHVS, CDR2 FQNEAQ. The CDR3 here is CASSFAQGYEQYF. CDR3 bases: TGTGCCAGCAGCTTCGCTCAGGGTTACGAGCAGTACTTC.

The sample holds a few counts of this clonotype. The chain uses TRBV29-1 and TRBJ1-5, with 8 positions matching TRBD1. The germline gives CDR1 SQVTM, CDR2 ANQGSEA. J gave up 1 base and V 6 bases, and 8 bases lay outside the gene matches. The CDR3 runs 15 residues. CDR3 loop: CSVRDGTGSNQPQHF. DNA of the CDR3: TGCAGCGTGAGGGACGGGACAGGCAGCAATCAGCCCCAGCATTTT.

CDR3 in DNA: TGTGCTAGTGGTTTGGGACAGTACGACAATGAGCAGTTCTTC. Amino acids: CASGLGQYDNEQFF. The genes are TRBV12-5 and TRBJ2-1; possible D gene TRBD1, 5 bases. This CDR3 is built from 14 residues. Germline-derived CDR1 and CDR2 are LGHNT and FRNRAP. The ends were cut back, 1 base at V and 5 bases at J, with 9 bases in the middle.

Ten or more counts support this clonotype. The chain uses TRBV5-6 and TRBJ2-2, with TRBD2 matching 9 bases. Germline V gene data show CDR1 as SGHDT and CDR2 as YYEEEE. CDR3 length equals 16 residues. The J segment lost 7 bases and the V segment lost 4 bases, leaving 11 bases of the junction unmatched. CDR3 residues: CASSVIAGGPGGELFF. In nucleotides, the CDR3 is TGTGCCAGCAGCGTGATCGCGGGGGGGCCTGGCGGGGAGCTGTTTTTT. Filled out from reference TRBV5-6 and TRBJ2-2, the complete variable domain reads DAGVTQSPTHLIKTRGQQVTLRCSPKSGHDTVSWYQQALGQGPQFIFQYYEEEERQRGNFPDRFSGHQFPNYSSELNVNALLLGDSALYLCASSVIAGGPGGELFFGEGSRLTVL.